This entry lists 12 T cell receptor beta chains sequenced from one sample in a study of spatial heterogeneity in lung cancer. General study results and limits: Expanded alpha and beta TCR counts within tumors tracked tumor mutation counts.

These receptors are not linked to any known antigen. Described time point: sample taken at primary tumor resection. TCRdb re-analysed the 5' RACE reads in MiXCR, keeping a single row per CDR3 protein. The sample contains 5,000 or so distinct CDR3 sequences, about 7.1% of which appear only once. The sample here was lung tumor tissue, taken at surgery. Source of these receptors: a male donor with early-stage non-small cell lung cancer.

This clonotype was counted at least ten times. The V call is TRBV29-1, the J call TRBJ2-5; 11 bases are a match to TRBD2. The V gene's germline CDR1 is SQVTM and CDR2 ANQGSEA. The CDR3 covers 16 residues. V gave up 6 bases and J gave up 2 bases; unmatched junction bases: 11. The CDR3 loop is CSVPRPGLAVQETQYF. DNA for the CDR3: TGCAGCGTGCCCCGACCGGGACTAGCGGTACAAGAGACCCAGTACTTC.

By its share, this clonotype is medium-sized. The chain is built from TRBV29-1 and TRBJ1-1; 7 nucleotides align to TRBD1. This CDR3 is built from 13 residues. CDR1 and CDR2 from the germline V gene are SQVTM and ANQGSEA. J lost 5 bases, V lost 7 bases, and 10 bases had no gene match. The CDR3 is CSAGQETRTEAFF. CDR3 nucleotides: TGCAGCGCAGGACAGGAGACAAGGACTGAAGCTTTCTTT.

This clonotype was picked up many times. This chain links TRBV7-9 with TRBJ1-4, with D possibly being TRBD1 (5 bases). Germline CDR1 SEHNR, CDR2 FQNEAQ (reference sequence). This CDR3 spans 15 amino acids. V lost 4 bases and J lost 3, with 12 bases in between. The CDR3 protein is CASSSGTMANEKLFF. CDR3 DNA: TGTGCCAGCAGCTCCGGGACTATGGCTAATGAAAAACTGTTTTTT.

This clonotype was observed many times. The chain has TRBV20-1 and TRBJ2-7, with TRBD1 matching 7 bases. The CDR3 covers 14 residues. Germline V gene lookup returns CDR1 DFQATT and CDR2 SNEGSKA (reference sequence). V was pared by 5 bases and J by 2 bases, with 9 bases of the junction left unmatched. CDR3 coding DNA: TGCAGTGCTGGCAGGGGGACAGCTGCCTACGAGCAGTACTTC. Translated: CSAGRGTAAYEQYF.

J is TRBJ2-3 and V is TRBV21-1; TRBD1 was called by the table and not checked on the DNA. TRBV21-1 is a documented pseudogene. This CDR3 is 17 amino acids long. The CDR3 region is CASREAGDRRITDTQYF. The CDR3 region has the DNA TGTGCCAGCAGGGAGGCGGGGGACCGAAGAATCACAGATACGCAGTATTTT.

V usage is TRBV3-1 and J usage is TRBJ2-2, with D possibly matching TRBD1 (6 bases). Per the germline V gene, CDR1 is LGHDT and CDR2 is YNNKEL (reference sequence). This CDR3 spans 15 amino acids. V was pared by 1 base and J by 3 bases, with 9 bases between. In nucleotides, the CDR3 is TGTGCCAGCAGCCAAGTCCAGGGGTACACCGGGGAGCTGTTTTTT. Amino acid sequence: CASSQVQGYTGELFF.

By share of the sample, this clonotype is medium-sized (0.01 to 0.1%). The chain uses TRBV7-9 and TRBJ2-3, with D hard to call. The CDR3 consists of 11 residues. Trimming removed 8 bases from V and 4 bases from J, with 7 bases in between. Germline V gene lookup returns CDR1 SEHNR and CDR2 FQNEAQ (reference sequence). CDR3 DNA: TGTGCCAGCGATCTGGCAGATACGCAGTATTTT. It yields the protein CASDLADTQYF.

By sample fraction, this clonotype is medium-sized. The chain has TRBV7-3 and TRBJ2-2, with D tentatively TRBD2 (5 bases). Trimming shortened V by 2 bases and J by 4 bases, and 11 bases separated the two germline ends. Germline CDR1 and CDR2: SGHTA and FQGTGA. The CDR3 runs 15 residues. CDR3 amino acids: CASSLRGVGTGELFF. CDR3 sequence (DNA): TGTGCCAGCAGCTTACGGGGAGTCGGCACCGGGGAGCTGTTTTTT. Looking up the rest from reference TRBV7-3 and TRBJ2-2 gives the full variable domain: GAGVSQTPSNKVTEKGKYVELRCDPISGHTALYWYRQSLGQGPEFLIYFQGTGAADDSGLPNDRFFAVRPEGSVSTLKIQRTERGDSAVYLCASSLRGVGTGELFFGEGSRLTVL.

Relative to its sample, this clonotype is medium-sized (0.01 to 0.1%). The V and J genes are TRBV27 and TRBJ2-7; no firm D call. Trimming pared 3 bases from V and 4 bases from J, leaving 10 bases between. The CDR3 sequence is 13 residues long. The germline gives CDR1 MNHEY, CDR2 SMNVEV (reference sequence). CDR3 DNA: TGTGCCAGCAGTTTGCTAAACGGATACGAGCAGTACTTC. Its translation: CASSLLNGYEQYF.

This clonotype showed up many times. The CDR3 DNA reads TGTGCCAGCAGCCTTAACAGGGGGCAAGGCACAGATACGCAGTATTTT. This translates into CASSLNRGQGTDTQYF. The chain has TRBV7-6 and TRBJ2-3, with 9 nucleotides matching TRBD1. The CDR3 consists of 16 residues. The V and J ends lost 5 bases and 1 base, in that order; junction bases with no gene match: 7. CDR1 is SGHVS, CDR2 FNYEAQ, per germline.

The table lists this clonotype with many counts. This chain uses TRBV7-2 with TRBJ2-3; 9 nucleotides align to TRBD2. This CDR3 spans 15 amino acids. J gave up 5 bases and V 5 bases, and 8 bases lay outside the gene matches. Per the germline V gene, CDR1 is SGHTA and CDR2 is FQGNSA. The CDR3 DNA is TGTGCCAGCAGCCCGCGGGGGGGCCAGGGAGATACGCAGTATTTT. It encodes CASSPRGGQGDTQYF.

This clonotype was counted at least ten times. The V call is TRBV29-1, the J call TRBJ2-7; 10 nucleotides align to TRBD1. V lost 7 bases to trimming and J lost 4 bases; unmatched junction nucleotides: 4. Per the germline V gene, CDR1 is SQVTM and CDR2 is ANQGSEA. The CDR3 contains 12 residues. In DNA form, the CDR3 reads TGCAGCGCCGGGACAGGGGCTTACGAGCAGTACTTC. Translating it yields CSAGTGAYEQYF.